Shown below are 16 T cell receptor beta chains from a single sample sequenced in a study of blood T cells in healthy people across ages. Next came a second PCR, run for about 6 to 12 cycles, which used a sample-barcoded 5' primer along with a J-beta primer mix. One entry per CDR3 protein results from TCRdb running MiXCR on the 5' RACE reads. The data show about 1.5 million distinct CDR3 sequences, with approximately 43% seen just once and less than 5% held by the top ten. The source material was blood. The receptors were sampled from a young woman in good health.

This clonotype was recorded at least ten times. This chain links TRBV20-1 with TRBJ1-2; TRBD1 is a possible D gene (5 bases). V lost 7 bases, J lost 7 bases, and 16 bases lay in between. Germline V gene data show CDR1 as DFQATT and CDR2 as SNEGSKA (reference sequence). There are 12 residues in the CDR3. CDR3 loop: CSVVWQGGGYTF. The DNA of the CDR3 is TGCAGTGTCGTCTGGCAGGGAGGTGGCTACACCTTC.

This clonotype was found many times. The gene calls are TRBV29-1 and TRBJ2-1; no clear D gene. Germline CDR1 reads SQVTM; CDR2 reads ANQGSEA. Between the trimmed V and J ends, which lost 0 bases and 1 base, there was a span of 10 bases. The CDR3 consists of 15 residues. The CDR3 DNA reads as TGCAGCGTTGAAGATGCCCGGCTATCCTACAATGAGCAGTTCTTC. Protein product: CSVEDARLSYNEQFF.

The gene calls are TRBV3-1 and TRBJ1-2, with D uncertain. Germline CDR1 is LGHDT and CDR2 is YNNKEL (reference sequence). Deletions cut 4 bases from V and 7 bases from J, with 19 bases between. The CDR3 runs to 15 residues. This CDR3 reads CASSPYADRGGGYTF. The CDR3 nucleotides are TGTGCCAGCAGCCCCTATGCGGATCGAGGTGGTGGCTACACCTTC.

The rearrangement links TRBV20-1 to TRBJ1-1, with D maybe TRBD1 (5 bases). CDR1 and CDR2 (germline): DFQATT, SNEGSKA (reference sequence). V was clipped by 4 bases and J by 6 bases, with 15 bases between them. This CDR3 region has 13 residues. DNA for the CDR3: TGCAGTGCTACTCCCAGGGCAGAGTCTGAAGCTTTCTTT. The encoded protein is CSATPRAESEAFF.

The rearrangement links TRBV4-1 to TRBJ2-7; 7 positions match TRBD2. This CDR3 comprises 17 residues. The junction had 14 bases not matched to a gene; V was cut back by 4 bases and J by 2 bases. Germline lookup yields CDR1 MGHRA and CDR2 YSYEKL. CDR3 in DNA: TGCGCCAGCAGCCTTCGCCCCCGCGGGGGAGGGACCTACGAGCAGTACTTC. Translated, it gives CASSLRPRGGGTYEQYF.

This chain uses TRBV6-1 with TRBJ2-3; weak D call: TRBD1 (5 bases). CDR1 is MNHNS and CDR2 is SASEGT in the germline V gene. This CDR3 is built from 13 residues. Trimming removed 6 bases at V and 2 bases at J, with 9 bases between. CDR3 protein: CASRDTATDTQYF. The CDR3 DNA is TGTGCCAGCAGGGACACGGCCACAGATACGCAGTATTTT.

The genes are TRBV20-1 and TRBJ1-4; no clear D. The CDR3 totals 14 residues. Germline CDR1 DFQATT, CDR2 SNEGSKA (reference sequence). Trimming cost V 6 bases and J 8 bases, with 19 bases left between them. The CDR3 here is CSALSRAGEEKLFF. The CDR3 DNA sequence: TGCAGTGCGCTCTCTAGGGCTGGAGAGGAAAAACTGTTTTTT.

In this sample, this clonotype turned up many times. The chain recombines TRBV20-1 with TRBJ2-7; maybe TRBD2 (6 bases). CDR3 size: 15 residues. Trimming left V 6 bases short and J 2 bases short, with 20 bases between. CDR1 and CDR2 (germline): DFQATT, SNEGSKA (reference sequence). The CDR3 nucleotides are TGCAGTGCGCCGTCGCGGGCGCGGACTACCTACGAGCAGTACTTC. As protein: CSAPSRARTTYEQYF.

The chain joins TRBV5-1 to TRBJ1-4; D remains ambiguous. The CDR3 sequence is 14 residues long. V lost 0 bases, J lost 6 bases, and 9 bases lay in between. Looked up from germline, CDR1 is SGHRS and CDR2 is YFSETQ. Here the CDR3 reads CASSLEETDEKLFF. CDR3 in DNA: TGCGCCAGCAGCTTGGAAGAGACTGATGAAAAACTGTTTTTT.

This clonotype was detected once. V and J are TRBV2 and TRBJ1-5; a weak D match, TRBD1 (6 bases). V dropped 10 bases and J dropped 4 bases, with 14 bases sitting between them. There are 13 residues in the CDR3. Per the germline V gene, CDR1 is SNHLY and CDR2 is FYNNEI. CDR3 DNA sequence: TGTGCCAACAAACGGGACAATAATCAGCCCCAGCATTTT. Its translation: CANKRDNNQPQHF. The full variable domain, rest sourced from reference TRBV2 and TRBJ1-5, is EPEVTQTPSHQVTQMGQEVILRCVPISNHLYFYWYRQILGQKVEFLVSFYNNEISEKSEIFDDQFSVERPDGSNFTLKIRSTKLEDSAMYFCANKRDNNQPQHFGDGTRLSIL.

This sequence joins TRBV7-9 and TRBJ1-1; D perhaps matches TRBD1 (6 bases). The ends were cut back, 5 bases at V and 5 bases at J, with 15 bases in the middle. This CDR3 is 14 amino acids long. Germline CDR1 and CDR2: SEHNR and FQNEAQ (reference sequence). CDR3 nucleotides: TGTGCCAGCAGCCTTTCAACAGGGTTAACTGAAGCTTTCTTT. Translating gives CASSLSTGLTEAFF. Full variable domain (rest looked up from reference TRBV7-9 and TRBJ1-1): DTGVSQNPRHKITKRGQNVTFRCDPISEHNRLYWYRQTLGQGPEFLTYFQNEAQLEKSRLLSDRFSAERPKGSFSTLEIQRTEQGDSAMYLCASSLSTGLTEAFFGQGTRLTVV.

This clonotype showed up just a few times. Here the CDR3 DNA reads TGCGCCAGCAGCCAAGATCCCCAGGGGAACACTGAAGCTTTCTTT. It yields the protein CASSQDPQGNTEAFF. V is TRBV4-1 and J is TRBJ1-1; tentatively, D is TRBD1 (5 bases). V was shortened by 0 bases and J by 1 base, with 9 bases between the two germline ends. CDR1 and CDR2 from the germline V gene are MGHRA and YSYEKL. This CDR3 is 15 amino acids long.

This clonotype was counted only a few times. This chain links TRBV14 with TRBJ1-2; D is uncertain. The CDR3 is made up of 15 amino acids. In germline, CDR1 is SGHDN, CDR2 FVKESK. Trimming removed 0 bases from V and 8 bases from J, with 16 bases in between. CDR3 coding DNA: TGTGCCAGCAGCCAAGATGGCCCCAAGGCGTGGGGCTACACCTTC. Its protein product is CASSQDGPKAWGYTF.

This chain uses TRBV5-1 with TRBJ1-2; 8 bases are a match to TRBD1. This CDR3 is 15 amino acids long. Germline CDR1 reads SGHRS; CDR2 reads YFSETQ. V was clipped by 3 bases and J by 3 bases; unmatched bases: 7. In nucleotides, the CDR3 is TGCGCCAGCAGCTCGGATGGACAGGGCTACTATGGCTACACCTTC. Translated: CASSSDGQGYYGYTF.

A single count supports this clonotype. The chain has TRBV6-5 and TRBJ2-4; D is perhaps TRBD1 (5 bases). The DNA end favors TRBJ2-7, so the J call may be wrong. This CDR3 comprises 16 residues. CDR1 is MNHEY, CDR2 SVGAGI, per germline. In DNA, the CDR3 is TGTGCCAGCAGTTACCGCCGGACAACCTTCCCTGCCGAGCAGTACTTC. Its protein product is CASSYRRTTFPAEQYF.

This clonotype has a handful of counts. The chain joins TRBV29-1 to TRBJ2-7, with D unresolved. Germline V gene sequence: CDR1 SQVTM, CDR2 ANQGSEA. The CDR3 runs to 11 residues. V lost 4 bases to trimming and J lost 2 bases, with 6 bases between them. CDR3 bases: TGCAGCGTTGTCGGTCCCTACGAGCAGTACTTC. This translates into CSVVGPYEQYF.